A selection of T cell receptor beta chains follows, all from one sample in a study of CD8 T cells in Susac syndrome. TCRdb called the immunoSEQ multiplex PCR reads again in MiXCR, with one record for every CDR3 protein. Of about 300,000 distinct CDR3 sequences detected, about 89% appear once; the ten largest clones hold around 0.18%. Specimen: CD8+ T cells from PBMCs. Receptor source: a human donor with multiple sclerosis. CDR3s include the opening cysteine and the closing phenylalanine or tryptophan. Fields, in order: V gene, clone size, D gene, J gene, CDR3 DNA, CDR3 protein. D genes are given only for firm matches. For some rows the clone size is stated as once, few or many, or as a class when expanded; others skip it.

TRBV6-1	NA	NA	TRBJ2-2	TGTGCCAGCAGCACTAGGACCGGATCGAACACCGGGGAGCTGTTTTTT	CASSTRTGSNTGELFF
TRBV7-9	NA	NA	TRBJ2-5	TGTGCCAGCAGCTTAGGACAGGCCCAGTACTTC	CASSLGQAQYF
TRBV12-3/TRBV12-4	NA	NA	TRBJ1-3	TGTGCCAGCAGTTTAGAAGGTCTCCCGGGGCACACCATATATTTT	CASSLEGLPGHTIYF
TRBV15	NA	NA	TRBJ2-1	TGTGCCACCAGCAGAGGGTCGGAGGGGTGGTTGTACAATGAGCAGTTCTTC	CATSRGSEGWLYNEQFF
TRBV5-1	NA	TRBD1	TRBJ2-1	TGCGCCAGCACCTCACAGGGGGCTGAGCAGTTCTTC	CASTSQGAEQFF
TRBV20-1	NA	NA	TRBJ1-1	TGCAGTGCTAGAGATCTGCGACTGATGAACACTGAAGCTTTCTTT	CSARDLRLMNTEAFF
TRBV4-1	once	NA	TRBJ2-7	TGCGCCAGCAGCCAAGCGAAGGTTGGCTACGAGCAGTACTTC	CASSQAKVGYEQYF
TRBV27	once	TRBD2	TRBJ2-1	TGTGCCAGCAGTTCAGGACTAGCGAACAATGAGCAGTTCTTC	CASSSGLANNEQFF
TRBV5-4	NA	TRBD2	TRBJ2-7	TGTGCCAGCAGCTCCGGGACTAGCGTCCACGAGCAGTACTTC	CASSSGTSVHEQYF
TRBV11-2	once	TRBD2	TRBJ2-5	TGTGCCAGCAGCGCCCTAGCGGGCACACAAGAGACCCAGTACTTC	CASSALAGTQETQYF
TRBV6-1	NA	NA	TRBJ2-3	TGTGCCAGCAGTGAAAGAAGGGGTTTAGGGACAGATACGCAGTATTTT	CASSERRGLGTDTQYF
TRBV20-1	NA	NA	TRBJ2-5	TGCAGTGCTACCTCCGGAGAGACCCAGTACTTC	CSATSGETQYF
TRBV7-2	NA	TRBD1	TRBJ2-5	TGTGCCAGCAGCCTAGAGGGCAGGGGGCCGCATCGGGAGACCCAGTACTTC	CASSLEGRGPHRETQYF
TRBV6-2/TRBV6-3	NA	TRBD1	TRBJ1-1	TGTGCCACGGACAGGGGATCCCCTACTGCGAACACTGAAGCTTTCTTT	CATDRGSPTANTEAFF
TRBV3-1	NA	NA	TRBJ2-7	TGTGCCAGCAGCTCCGGGGCCAGCTCCTACGAGCAGTACTTC	CASSSGASSYEQYF
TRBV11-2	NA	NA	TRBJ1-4	TGTGCCAGCAGCATAATGGGACAAACCACAACTAATGAAAAACTGTTTTTT	CASSIMGQTTTNEKLFF
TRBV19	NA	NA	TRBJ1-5	TGTGCCAGTAGCCTGGACAATTATAGCAATCAGCCCCAGCATTTT	CASSLDNYSNQPQHF
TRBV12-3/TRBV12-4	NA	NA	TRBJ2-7	TGTGCCAGCAGTCCCGGGGGATGGGGCTACGAGCAGTACTTC	CASSPGGWGYEQYF
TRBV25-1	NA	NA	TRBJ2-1	TGTGCCAGCAGTTATGGGAACAGCCTCTACAATGAGCAGTTCTTC	CASSYGNSLYNEQFF
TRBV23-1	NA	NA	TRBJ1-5	TGCGCCAGCAGTCCGACAGGTGACGAGGGCTTTAGCAATCAGCCCCAGCATTTT	CASSPTGDEGFSNQPQHF
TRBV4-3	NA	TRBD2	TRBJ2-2	TGCGCCAGCAGCCAAGATAGGACTAGCGGGGTTGTAGGGGAGCTGTTTTTT	CASSQDRTSGVVGELFF
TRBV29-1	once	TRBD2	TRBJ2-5	TGCAGCGCTCAGGGACTAGCGGGAGAGTGGAGTGAGACCCAGTACTTC	CSAQGLAGEWSETQYF